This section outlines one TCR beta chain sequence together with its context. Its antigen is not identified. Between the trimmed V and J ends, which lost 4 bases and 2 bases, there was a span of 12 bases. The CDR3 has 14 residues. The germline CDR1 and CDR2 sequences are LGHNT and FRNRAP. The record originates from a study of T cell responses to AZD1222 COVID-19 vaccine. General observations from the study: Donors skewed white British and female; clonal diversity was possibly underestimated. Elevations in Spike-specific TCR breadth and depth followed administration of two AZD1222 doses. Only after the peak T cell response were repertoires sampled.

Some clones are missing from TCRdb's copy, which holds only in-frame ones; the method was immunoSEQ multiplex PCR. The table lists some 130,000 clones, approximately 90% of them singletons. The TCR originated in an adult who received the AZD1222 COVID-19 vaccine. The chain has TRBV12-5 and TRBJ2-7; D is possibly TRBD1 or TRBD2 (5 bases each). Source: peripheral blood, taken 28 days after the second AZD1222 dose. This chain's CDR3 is CASGSRDGTYEQYF. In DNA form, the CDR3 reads TGTGCTAGTGGTTCTCGGGACGGCACCTACGAGCAGTACTTC.